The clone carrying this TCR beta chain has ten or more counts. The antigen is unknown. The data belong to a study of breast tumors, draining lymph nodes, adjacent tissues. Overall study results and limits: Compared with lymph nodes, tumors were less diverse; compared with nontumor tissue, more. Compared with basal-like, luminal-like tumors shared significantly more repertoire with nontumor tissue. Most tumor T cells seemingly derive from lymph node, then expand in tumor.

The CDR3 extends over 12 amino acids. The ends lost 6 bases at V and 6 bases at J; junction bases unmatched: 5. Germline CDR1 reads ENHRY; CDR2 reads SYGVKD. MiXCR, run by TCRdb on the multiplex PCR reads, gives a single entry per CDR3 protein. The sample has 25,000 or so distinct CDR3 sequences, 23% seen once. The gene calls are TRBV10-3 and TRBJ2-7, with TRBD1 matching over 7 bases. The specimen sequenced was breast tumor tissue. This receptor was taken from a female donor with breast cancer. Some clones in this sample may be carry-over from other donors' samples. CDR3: CAIRGDSFEQYF. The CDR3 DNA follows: TGTGCCATCAGGGGGGACAGCTTCGAGCAGTACTTC.